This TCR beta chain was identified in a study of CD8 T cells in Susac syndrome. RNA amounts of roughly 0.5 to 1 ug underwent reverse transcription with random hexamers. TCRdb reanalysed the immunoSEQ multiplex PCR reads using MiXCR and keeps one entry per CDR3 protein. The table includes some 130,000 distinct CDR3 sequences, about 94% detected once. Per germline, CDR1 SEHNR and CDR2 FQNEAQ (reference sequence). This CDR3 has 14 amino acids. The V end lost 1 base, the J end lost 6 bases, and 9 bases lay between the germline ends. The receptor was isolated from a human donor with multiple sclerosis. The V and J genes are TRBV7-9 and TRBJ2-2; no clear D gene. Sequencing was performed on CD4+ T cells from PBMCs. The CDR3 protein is CASSLEVTPGELFF. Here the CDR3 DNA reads TGTGCCAGCAGCTTAGAGGTGACGCCCGGGGAGCTGTTTTTT.